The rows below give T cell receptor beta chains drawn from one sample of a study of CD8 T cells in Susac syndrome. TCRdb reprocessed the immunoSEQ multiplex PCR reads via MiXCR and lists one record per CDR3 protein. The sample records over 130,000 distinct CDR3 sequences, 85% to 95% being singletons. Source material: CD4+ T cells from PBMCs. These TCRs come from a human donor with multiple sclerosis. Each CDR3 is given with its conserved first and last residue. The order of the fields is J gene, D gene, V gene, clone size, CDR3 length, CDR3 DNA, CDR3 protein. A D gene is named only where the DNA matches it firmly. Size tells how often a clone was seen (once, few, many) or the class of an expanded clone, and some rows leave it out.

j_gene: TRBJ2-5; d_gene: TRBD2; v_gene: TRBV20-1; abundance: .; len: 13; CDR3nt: TGCAGTGCTCGAGGACTAGAGCAAGAGACCCAGTACTTC; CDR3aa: CSARGLEQETQYF
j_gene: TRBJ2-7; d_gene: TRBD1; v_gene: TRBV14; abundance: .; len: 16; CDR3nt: TGTGCCAGCAGCTCACGCCCCGGGACAGGGGGCCACGAGCAGTACTTC; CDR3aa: CASSSRPGTGGHEQYF
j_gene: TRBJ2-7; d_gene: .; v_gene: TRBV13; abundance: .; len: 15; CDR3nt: TGTGCCAGCAGCTTAGATCGGGGCCAGACCTACGAGCAGTACTTC; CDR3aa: CASSLDRGQTYEQYF
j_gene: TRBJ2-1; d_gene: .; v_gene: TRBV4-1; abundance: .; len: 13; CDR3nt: TGCGCCAGCAGCCAAGATCCAACGGCTGAGCAGTTCTTC; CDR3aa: CASSQDPTAEQFF
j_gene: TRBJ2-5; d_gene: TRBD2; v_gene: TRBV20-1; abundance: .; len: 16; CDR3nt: TGCAGTGCTAGAAAAGAGACTAGCGGGGTCTGGGAGACCCAGTACTTC; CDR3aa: CSARKETSGVWETQYF
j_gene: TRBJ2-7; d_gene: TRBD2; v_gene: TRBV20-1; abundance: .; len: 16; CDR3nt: TGCAGTGCTAGAGCGGGCACTAGCGGGAACCACTACGAGCAGTACTTC; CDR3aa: CSARAGTSGNHYEQYF
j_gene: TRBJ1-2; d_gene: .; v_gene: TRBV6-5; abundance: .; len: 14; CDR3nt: TGTGTGATTCGACGGGGATCCAAAAGCTATGGCTACACCTTC; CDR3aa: CVIRRGSKSYGYTF
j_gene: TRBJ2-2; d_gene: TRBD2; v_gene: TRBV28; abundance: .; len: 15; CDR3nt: TGTGCCAGCAGTTTACGGGGGGGCGACACCGGGGAGCTGTTTTTT; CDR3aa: CASSLRGGDTGELFF
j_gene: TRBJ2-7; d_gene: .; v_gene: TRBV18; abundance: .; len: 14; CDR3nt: TGTGCCAGCTCAACCGCGGCAATTTCCTACGAGCAGTACTTC; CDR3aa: CASSTAAISYEQYF
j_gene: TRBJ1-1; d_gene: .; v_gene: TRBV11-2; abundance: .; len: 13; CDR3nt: TGTGCCAGCAGCTTCCCAGGGAGCACTGAAGCTTTCTTT; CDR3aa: CASSFPGSTEAFF
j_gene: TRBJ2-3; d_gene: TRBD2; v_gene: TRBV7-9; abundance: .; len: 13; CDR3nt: TGTGCCAGCAGTGGAAGCGGGGGAGATACGCAGTATTTT; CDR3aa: CASSGSGGDTQYF
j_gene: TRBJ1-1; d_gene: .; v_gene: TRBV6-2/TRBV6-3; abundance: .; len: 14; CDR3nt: TGTGCCAGCACCGGGCGGGACTCGTACACTGAAGCTTTCTTT; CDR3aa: CASTGRDSYTEAFF
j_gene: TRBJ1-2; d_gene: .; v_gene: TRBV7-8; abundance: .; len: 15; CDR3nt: TGTGCCAGCAGCTTAGTCCTTGGTCGTCCCGAGGGCTACACCTTC; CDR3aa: CASSLVLGRPEGYTF
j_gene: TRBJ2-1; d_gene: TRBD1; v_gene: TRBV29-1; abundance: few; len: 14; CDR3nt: TGCAGCGTCATAGGACAGGGGACGAACAATGAGCAGTTCTTC; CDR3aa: CSVIGQGTNNEQFF
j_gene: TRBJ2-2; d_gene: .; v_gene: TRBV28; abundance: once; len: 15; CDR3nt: TGTGCCAGCAGTTCCGTCGGCGGGGACACCGGGGAGCTGTTTTTT; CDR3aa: CASSSVGGDTGELFF
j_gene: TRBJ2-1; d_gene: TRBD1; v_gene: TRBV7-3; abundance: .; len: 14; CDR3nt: TGTGCCAGCAGCCCCAGGACAGGGACAAATGAGCAGTTCTTC; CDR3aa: CASSPRTGTNEQFF
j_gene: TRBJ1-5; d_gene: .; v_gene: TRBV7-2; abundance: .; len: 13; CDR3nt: TGTGCCAGCAGCTTCGAGGGCAATCAGCCCCAGCATTTT; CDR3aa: CASSFEGNQPQHF
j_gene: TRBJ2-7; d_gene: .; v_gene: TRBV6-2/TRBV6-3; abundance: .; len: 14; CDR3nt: TGTGCCAGCAGTTACAGGGAGGTCTCCTACGAGCAGTACTTC; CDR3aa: CASSYREVSYEQYF
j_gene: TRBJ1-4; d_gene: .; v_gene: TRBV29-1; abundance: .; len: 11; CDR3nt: TGCAGCGTTAGACGATATGAAAAACTGTTTTTT; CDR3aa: CSVRRYEKLFF
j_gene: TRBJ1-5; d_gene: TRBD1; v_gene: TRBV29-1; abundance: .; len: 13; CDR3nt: TGCAGCGCGGGACAGGGCCCTCAGGAGCCCCAGCATTTT; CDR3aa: CSAGQGPQEPQHF
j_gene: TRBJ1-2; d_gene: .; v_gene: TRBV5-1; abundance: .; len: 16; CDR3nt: TGCGCCAGCAGCTTGGGCGCGGGGGGCTTCCAGGATGGCTACACCTTC; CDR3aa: CASSLGAGGFQDGYTF
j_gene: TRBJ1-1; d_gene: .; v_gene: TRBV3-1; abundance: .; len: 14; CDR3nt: TGTGCCAGCAGCCAAGTAGCCACAAACACTGAAGCTTTCTTT; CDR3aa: CASSQVATNTEAFF
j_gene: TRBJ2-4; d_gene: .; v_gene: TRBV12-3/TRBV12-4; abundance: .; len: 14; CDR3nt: TGTGCCAGCAGACCCACGGAAGCCAAAAACATTCAGTACTTC; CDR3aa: CASRPTEAKNIQYF